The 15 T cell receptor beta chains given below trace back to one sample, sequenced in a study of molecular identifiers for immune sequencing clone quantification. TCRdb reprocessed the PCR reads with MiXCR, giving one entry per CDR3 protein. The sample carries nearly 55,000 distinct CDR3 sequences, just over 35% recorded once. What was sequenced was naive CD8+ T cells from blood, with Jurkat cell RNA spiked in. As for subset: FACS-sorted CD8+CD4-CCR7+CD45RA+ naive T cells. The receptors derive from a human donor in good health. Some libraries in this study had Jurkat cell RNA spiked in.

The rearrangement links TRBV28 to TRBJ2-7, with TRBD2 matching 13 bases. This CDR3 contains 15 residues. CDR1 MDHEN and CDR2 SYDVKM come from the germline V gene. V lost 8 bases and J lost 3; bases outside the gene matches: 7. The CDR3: CASGSWTSGGYEQYF. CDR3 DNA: TGTGCCAGCGGTTCATGGACTAGCGGGGGCTACGAGCAGTACTTC.

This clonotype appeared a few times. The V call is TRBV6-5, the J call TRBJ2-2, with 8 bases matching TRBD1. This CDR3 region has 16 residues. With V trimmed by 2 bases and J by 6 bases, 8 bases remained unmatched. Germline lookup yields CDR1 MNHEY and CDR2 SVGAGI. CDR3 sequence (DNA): TGTGCCAGCAGTTACCCGGACAGGGTTCTTGCCGGGGAGCTGTTTTTT. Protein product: CASSYPDRVLAGELFF.

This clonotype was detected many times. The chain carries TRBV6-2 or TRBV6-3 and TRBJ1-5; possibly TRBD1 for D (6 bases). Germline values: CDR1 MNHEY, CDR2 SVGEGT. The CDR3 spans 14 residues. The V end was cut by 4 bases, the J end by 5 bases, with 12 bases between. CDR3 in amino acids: CASSFTGSHQPQHF. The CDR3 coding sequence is TGTGCCAGCAGTTTTACAGGGAGCCATCAGCCCCAGCATTTT.

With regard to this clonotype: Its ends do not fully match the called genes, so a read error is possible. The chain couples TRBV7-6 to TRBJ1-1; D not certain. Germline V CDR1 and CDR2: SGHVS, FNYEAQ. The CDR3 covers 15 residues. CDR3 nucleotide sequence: TGTGCCAGCAGCCCGGATGGAAGGTTTTGGGCTGAAGCTATCTTT. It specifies CASSPDGRFWAEAIF. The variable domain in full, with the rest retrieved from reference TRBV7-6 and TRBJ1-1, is GAGVSQSPRYKVTKRGQDVALRCDPISGHVSLYWYRQALGQGPEFLTYFNYEAQQDKSGLPNDRFSAERPEGSISTLTIQRTEQRDSAMYRCASSPDGRFWAEAIFGQGTRLTVV.

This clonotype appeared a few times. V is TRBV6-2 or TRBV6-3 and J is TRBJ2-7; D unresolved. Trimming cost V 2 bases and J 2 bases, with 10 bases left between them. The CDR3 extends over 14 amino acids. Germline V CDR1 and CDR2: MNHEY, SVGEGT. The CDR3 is CASSYDVGPYEQYF. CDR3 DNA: TGTGCCAGCAGTTACGACGTCGGACCCTACGAGCAGTACTTC.

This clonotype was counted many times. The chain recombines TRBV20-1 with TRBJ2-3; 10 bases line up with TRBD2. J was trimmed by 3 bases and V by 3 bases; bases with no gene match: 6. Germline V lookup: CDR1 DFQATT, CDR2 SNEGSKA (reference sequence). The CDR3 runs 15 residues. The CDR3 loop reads CSASPSGRATDTQYF. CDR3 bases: TGCAGTGCTAGTCCTAGCGGGAGAGCTACAGATACGCAGTATTTT.

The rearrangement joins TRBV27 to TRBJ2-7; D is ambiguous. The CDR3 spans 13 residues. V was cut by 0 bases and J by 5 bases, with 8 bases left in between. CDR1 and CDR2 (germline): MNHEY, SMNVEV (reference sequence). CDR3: CASSLSPSHEQYF. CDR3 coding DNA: TGTGCCAGCAGTTTATCTCCCAGCCACGAGCAGTACTTC.

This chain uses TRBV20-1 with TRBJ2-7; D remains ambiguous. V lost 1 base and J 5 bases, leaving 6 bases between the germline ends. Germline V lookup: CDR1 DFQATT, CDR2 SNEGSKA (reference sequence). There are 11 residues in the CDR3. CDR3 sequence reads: CSARVVNEQYF. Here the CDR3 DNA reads TGCAGTGCTAGAGTAGTAAACGAGCAGTACTTC.

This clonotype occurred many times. CDR3 coding DNA: TGTGCCAGCAGCTTATTCCGGGACTACGAGCAGTACTTC. Translation: CASSLFRDYEQYF. The chain has TRBV7-2 and TRBJ2-7; D possibly corresponds to TRBD2 (5 bases). This CDR3 spans 13 amino acids. The V end lost 2 bases, the J end lost 3 bases, and 8 bases lay between the germline ends. Germline CDR1 SGHTA, CDR2 FQGNSA. Supplemented by reference TRBV7-2 and TRBJ2-7, the full variable domain reads GAGVSQSPSNKVTEKGKDVELRCDPISGHTALYWYRQSLGQGLEFLIYFQGNSAPDKSGLPSDRFSAERTGGSVSTLTIQRTQQEDSAVYLCASSLFRDYEQYFGPGTRLTVT.

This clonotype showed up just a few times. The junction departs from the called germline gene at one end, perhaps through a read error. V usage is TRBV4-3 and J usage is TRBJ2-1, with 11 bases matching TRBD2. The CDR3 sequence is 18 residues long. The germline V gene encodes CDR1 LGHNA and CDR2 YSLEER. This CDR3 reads CASSQDPTSGATYNEQIF. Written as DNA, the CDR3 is TGCGCCAGCAGCCAAGATCCGACTAGCGGGGCAACCTACAATGAGCAGATCTTC.

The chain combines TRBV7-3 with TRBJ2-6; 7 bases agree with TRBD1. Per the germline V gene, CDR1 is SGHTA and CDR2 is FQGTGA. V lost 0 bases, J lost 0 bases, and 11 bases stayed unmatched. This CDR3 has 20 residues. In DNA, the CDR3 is TGTGCCAGCAGCTTAACGTTAAGACAGGGAGAAAACTCTGGGGCCAACGTCCTGACTTTC. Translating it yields CASSLTLRQGENSGANVLTF.

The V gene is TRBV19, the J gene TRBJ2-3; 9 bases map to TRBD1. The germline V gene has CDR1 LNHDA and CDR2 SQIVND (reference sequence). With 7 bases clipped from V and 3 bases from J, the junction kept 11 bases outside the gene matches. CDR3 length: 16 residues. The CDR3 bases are TGTGCCAGTACGGGGGGCGCGGGACAGGGTACAGATACGCAGTATTTT. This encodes CASTGGAGQGTDTQYF.

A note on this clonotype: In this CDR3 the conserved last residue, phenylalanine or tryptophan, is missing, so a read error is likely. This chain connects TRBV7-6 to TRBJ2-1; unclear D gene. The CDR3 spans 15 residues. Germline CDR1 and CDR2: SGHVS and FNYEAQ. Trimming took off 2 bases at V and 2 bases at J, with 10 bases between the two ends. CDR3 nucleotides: TGTGCCAGCAGCTTAAGTGCCCCGGCCTACAATGAGCAGTTCTCC. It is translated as CASSLSAPAYNEQFS.

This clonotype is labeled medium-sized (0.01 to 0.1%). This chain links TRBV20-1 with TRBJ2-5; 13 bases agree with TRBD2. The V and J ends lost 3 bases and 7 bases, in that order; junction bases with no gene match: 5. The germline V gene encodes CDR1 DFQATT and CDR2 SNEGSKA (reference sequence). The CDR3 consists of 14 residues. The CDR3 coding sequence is TGCAGTGCTAGGAGGACTAGCGGGAGATTGACCCAGTACTTC. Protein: CSARRTSGRLTQYF.

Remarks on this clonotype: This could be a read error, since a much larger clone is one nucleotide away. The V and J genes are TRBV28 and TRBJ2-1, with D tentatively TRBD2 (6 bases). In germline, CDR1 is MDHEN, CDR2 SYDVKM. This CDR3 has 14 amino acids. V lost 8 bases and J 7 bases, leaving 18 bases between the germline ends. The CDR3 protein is CASHPRTTTNEQFF. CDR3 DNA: TGTGCCAGCCATCCGAGGACTACAACGAATGAGCAGTTCTTC.